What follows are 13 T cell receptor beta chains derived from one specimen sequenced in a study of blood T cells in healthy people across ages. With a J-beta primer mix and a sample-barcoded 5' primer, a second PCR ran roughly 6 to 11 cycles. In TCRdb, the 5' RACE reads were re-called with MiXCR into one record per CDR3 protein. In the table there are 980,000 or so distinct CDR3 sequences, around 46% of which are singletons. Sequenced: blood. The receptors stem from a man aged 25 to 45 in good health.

The CDR3 DNA reads as TGTGCCAGCAGCCCTCAGCCCCCCCGGGATGAGCAGTTCTTC. Translating it yields CASSPQPPRDEQFF. The chain combines TRBV3-1 with TRBJ2-1; D remains ambiguous. CDR1 and CDR2 (germline): LGHDT, YNNKEL (reference sequence). The germline V and J ends were trimmed by 4 bases and 8 bases, with 15 bases remaining between them. The CDR3 has 14 residues.

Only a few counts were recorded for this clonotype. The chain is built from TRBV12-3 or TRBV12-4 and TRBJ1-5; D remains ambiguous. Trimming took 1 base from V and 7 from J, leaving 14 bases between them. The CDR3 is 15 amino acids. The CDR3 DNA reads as TGTGCCAGCAGTTTAGTAGGCAGAGGAGAGCAGCCCCAGCATTTT. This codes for CASSLVGRGEQPQHF.

The CDR3, as DNA: TGTGCCAGCAGTGCGAGGTATGCTCAGCCCCAGCATTTT. Residues: CASSARYAQPQHF. The V and J genes are TRBV12-3 or TRBV12-4 and TRBJ1-5; D is undetermined. The CDR3 sequence is 13 residues long. The V and J ends lost 5 bases and 6 bases respectively, with 11 bases between them.

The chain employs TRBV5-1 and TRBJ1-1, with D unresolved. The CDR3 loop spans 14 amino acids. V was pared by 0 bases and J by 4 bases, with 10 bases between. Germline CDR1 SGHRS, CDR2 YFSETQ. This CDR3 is CASSLAGVGTEAFF. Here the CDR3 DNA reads TGCGCCAGCAGCTTGGCCGGGGTCGGCACTGAAGCTTTCTTT.

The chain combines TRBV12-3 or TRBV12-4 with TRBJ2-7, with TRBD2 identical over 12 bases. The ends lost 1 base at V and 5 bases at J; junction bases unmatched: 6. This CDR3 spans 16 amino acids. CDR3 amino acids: CASSLEELAGGHEQYF. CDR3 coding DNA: TGTGCCAGCAGTTTAGAAGAACTAGCGGGGGGCCACGAGCAGTACTTC.

CDR3 protein: CASGISNQPQHF. For the CDR3, the DNA is TGTGCCAGCGGAATTAGCAATCAGCCCCAGCATTTT. The genes are TRBV6-2 or TRBV6-3 and TRBJ1-5; D remains ambiguous. The CDR3 extends over 12 amino acids. Germline lookup yields CDR1 MNHEY and CDR2 SVGEGT. Trimming shortened V by 8 bases and J by 0 bases, and 5 bases separated the two germline ends.

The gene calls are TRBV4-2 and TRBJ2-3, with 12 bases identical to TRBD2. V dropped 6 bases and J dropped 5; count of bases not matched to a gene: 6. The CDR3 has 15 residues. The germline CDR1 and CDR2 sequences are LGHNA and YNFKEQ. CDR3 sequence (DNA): TGTGCCAGCAGTCAGACGACTAGCGGGGGAGATACGCAGTATTTT. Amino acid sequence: CASSQTTSGGDTQYF.

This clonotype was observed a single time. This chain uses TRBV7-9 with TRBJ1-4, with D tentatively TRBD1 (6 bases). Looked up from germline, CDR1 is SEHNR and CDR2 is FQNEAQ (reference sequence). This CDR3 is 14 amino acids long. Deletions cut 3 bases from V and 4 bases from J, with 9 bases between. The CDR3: CASSLGAYNEKLFF. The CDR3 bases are TGTGCCAGCAGCTTGGGGGCCTATAATGAAAAACTGTTTTTT.

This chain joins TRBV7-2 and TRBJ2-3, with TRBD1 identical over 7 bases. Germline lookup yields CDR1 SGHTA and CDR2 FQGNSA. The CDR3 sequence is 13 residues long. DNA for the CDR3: TGTGCTACCCGGGGACAGTTATCAGATACGCAGTATTTT. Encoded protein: CATRGQLSDTQYF.

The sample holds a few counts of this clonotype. CDR3 bases: TGTGCCAGTCAGGCCTCCTACGAGCAGTACTTC. Translated: CASQASYEQYF. This chain joins TRBV11-2 and TRBJ2-7, with no clear D. Germline assignment: CDR1 SGHAT and CDR2 FQNNGV. CDR3 length: 11 amino acids. The V end was cut by 9 bases, the J end by 0 bases, with 6 bases between.

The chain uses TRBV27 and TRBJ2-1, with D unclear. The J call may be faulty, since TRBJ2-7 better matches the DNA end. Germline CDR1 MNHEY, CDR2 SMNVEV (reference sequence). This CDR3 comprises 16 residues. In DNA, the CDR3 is TGTGCCAGCAGTTTATCTGCTGGAAGCTCCTACAATGAGCAGTACTTC. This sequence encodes CASSLSAGSSYNEQYF.

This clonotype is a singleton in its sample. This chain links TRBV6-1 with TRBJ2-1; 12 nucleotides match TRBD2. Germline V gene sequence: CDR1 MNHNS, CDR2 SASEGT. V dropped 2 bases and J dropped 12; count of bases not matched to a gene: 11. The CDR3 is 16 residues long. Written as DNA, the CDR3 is TGTGCCAGCAGTGAACGGACTAGCGGGGAGGTCGGTGGGCAGTTCTTC. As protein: CASSERTSGEVGGQFF.

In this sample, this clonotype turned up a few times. CDR3 sequence (DNA): TGTGCCAGCAGTCCGTACGGGACAGGGGATAGGGAGCAGTACTTC. Protein sequence: CASSPYGTGDREQYF. The rearrangement links TRBV28 to TRBJ2-7; 10 bases match TRBD1. CDR1 is MDHEN and CDR2 is SYDVKM in the germline V gene. Germline trimming cut 5 bases from V and 7 bases from J; bases unmatched to any gene: 11. This CDR3 contains 15 residues.